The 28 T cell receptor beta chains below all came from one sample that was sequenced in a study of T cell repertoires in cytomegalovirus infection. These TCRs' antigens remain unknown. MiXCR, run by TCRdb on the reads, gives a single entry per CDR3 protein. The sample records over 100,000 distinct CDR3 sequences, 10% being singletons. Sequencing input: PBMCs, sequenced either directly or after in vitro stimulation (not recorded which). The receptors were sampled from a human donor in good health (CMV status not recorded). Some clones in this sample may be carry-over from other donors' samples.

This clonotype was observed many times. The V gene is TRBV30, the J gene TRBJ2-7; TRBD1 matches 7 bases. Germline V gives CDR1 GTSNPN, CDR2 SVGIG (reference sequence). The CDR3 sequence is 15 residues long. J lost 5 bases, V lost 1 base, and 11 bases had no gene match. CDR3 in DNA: TGTGCCTGGAGTGGGGCAGGGGGTGTGGTGGACGAGCAGTACTTC. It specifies CAWSGAGGVVDEQYF.

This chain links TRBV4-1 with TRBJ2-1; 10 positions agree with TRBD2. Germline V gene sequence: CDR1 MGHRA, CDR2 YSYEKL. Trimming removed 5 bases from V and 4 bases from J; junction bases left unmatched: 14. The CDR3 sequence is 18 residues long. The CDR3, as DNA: TGCGCCAGCAGCGGATTCGCCAGCGGGAGGGCCGGATACAATGAGCAGTTCTTC. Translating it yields CASSGFASGRAGYNEQFF.

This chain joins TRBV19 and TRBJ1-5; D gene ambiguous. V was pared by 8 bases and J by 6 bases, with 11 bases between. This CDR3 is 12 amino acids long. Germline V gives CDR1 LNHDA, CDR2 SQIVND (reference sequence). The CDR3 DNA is TGTGCCAGTGCGGGCCGCGGTCAGCCCCAGCATTTT. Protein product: CASAGRGQPQHF.

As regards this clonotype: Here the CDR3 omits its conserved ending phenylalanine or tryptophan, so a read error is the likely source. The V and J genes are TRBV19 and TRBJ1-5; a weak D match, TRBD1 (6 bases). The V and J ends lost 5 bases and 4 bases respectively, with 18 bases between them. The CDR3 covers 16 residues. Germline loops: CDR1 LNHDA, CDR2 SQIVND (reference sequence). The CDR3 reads CASSAKMDSLNQPQHS. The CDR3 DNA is TGTGCCAGTAGTGCTAAAATGGACAGTTTGAATCAGCCCCAGCATTCT.

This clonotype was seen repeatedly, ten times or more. The chain's CDR3 is CASSPQGIGLGPNTGELFF. CDR3 bases: TGTGCCAGCAGCCCCCAAGGTATTGGGTTGGGGCCGAACACCGGGGAGCTGTTTTTT. V gene TRBV4-2 combines with J gene TRBJ2-2; tentatively, D is TRBD1 (5 bases). Trimming pared 4 bases from V and 0 bases from J, leaving 21 bases between. Germline CDR1 and CDR2: LGHNA and YNFKEQ. The CDR3 is 19 amino acids.

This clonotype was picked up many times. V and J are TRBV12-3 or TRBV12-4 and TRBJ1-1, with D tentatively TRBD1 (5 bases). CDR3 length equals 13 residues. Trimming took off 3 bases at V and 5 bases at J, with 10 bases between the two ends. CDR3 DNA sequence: TGTGCCAGCAGTTTTGACAGCCCTACTGAAGCTTTCTTT. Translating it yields CASSFDSPTEAFF.

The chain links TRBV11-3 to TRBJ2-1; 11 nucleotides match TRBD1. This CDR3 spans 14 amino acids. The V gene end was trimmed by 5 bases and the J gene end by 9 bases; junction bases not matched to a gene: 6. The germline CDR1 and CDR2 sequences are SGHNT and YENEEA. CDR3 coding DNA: TGTGCCAGCAGCGTAGGACAGGGGGCGAGTGAGCAGTTCTTC. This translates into CASSVGQGASEQFF.

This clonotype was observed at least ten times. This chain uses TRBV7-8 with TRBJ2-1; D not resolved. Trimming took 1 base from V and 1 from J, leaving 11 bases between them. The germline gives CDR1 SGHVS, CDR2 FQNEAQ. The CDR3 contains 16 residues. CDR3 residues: CASSLEGGWSYNEQFF. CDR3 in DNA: TGTGCCAGCAGCTTAGAGGGTGGCTGGTCCTACAATGAGCAGTTCTTC. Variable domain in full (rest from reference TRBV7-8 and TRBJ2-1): GAGVSQSPRYKVAKRGQDVALRCDPISGHVSLFWYQQALGQGPEFLTYFQNEAQLDKSGLPSDRFFAERPEGSVSTLKIQRTQQEDSAVYLCASSLEGGWSYNEQFFGPGTRLTVL.

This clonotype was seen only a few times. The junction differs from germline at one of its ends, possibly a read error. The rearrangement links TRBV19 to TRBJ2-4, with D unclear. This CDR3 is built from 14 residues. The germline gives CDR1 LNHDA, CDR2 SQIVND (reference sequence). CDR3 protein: CASSIASAKKIQYF. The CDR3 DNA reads TGTGCCAGTAGTATAGCCTCGGCCAAAAAAATTCAGTACTTC.

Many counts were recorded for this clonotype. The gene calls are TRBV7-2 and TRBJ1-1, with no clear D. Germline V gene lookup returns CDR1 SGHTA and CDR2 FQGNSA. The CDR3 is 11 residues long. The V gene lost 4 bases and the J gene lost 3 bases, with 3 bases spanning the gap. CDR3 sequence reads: CASSSYTEAFF. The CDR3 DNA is TGTGCCAGCAGCTCGTACACTGAAGCTTTCTTT. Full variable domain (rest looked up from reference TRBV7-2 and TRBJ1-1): GAGVSQSPSNKVTEKGKDVELRCDPISGHTALYWYRQSLGQGLEFLIYFQGNSAPDKSGLPSDRFSAERTGGSVSTLTIQRTQQEDSAVYLCASSSYTEAFFGQGTRLTVV.

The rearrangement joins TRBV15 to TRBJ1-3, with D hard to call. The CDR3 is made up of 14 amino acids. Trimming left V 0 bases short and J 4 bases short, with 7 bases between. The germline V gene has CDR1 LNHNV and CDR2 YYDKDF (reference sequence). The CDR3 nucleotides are TGTGCCACCAGCAGAGATCGGGTCGGAAACACCATATATTTT. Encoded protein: CATSRDRVGNTIYF.

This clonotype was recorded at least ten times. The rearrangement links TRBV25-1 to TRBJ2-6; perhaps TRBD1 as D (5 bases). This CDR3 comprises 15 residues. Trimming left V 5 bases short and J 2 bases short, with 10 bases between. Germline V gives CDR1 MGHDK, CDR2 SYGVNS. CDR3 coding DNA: TGTGCCAGCAGTAACGACAGTCCTGGGGCCAACGTCCTGACTTTC. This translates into CASSNDSPGANVLTF. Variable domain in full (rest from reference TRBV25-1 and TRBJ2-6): EADIYQTPRYLVIGTGKKITLECSQTMGHDKMYWYQQDPGMELHLIHYSYGVNSTEKGDLSSESTVSRIRTEHFPLTLESARPSHTSQYLCASSNDSPGANVLTFGAGSRLTVL.

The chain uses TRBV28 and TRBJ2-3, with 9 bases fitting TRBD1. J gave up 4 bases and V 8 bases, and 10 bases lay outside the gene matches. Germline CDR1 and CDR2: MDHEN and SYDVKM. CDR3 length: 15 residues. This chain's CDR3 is CASSPGQGRADTQYF. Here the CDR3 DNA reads TGTGCCAGCTCACCCGGACAGGGGCGCGCAGATACGCAGTATTTT.

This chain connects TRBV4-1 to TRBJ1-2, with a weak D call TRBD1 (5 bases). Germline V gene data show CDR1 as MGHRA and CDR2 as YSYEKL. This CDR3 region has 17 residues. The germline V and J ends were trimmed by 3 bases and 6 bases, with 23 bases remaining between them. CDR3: CASSQETRVPHRDGYTF. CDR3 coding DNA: TGCGCCAGCAGCCAGGAGACCAGGGTTCCACACAGAGATGGCTACACCTTC.

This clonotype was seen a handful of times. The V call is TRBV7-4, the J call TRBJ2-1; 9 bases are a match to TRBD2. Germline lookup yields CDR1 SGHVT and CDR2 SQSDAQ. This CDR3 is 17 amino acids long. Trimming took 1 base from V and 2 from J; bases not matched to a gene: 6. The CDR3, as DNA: TGTGCCAGCAGCTTAGTAGAGCTAGCGGGAACCTACAATGAGCAGTTCTTC. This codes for CASSLVELAGTYNEQFF.

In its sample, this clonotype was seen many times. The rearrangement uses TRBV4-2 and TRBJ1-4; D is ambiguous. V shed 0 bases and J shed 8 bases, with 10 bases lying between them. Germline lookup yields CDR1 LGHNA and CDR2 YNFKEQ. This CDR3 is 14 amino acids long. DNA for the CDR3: TGTGCCAGCAGCCAAGAGGGAGTACGCGAAAAACTGTTTTTT. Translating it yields CASSQEGVREKLFF.

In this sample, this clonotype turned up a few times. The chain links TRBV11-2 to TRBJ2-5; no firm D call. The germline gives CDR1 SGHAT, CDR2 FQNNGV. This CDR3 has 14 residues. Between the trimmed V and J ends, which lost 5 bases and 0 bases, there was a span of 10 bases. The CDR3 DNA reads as TGTGCCAGCAGCACCTACAGAAACCAAGAGACCCAGTACTTC. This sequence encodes CASSTYRNQETQYF.

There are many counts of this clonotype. This CDR3 is CASSHKSFGHQNTEAFF. The DNA for the CDR3 is TGTGCCAGCAGCCACAAGAGTTTTGGGCACCAGAACACTGAAGCTTTCTTT. The chain is built from TRBV11-3 and TRBJ1-1, with no clear D. CDR3 length: 17 amino acids. V was cut by 5 bases and J by 1 base, with 20 bases left in between. Germline V lookup: CDR1 SGHNT, CDR2 YENEEA. Based on the CDR3 plus reference TRBV11-3 and TRBJ1-1, the full variable domain is EAGVVQSPRYKIIEKKQPVAFWCNPISGHNTLYWYLQNLGQGPELLIRYENEEAVDDSQLPKDRFSAERLKGVDSTLKIQPAELGDSAVYLCASSHKSFGHQNTEAFFGQGTRLTVV.

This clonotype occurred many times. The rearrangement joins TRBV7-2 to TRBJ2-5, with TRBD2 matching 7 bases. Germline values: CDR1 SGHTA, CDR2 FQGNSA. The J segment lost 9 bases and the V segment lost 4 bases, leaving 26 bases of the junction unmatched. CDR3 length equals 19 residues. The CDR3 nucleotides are TGTGCCAGCAGCTCCACAGCGGGACGGCTCTGGGTAACTCAGGAGGCCCAGTACTTC. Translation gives CASSSTAGRLWVTQEAQYF.

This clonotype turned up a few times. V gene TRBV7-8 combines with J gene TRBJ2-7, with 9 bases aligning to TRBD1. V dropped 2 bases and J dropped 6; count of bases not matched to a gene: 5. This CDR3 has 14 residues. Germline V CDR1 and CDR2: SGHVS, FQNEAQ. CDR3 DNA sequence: TGTGCCAGCAGCTTAATCCGACAGGGGGGCGAGCAGTACTTC. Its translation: CASSLIRQGGEQYF. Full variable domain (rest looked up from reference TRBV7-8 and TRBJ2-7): GAGVSQSPRYKVAKRGQDVALRCDPISGHVSLFWYQQALGQGPEFLTYFQNEAQLDKSGLPSDRFFAERPEGSVSTLKIQRTQQEDSAVYLCASSLIRQGGEQYFGPGTRLTVT.

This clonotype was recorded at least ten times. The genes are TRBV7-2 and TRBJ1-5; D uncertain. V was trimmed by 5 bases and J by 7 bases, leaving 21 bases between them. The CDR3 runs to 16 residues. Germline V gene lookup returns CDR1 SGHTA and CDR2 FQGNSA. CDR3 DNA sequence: TGTGCCAGCAGCCCTTGGAGGCAGTCCCAAGGGCAGCCCCAGCATTTT. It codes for CASSPWRQSQGQPQHF.

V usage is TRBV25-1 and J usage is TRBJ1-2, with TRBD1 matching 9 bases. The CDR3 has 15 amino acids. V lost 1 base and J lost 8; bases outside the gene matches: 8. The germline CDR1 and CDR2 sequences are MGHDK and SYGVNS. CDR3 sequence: CASSESVQGAGGYTF. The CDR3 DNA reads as TGTGCCAGCAGTGAATCCGTACAGGGGGCGGGCGGCTACACCTTC.

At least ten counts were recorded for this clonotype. The CDR3 loop reads CATSPSTGGSYEQYV. CDR3 DNA: TGTGCCACCAGCCCATCCACGGGCGGATCTTACGAGCAGTACGTC. The chain recombines TRBV15 with TRBJ2-7; D gene unclear. Trimming took off 5 bases at V and 4 bases at J, with 18 bases between the two ends. The CDR3 runs 15 residues. CDR1 and CDR2 (germline): LNHNV, YYDKDF (reference sequence).

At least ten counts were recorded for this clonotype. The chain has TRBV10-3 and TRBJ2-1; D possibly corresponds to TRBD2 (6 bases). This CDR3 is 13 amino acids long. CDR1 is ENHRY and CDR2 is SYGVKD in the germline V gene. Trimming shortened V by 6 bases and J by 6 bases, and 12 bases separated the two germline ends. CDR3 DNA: TGTGCCATCAGCGTCGTTAGCGGCAATGAGCAGTTCTTC. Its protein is CAISVVSGNEQFF.

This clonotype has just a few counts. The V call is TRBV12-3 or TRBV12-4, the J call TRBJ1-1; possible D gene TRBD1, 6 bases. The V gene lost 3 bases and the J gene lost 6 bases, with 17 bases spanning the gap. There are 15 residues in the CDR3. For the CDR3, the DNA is TGTGCCAGCAGTTTCGGCGGGGGCAGAGGGTCTGAAGCTTTCTTT. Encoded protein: CASSFGGGRGSEAFF.

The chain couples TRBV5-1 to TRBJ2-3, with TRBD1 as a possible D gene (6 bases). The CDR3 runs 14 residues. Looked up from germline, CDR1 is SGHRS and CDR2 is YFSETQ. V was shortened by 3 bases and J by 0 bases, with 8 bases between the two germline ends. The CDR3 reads CASSSQGSTDTQYF. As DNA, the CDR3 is TGCGCCAGCAGCTCGCAGGGGAGCACAGATACGCAGTATTTT. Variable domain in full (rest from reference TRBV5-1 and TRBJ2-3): KAGVTQTPRYLIKTRGQQVTLSCSPISGHRSVSWYQQTPGQGLQFLFEYFSETQRNKGNFPGRFSGRQFSNSRSEMNVSTLELGDSALYLCASSSQGSTDTQYFGPGTRLTVL.

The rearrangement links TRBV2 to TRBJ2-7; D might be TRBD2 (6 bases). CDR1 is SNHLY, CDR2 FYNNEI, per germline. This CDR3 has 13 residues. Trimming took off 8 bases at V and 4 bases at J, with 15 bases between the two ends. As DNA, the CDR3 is TGTGCCAGCTCACATAGCCTAGCGTACGAGCAGTACTTC. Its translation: CASSHSLAYEQYF.

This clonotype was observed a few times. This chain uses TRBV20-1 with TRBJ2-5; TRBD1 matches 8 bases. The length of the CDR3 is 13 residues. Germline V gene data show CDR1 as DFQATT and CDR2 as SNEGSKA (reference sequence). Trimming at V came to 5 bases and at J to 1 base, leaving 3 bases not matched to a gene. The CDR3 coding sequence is TGCAGTGCTCACAGGGGGTCCCAAGAGACCCAGTACTTC. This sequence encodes CSAHRGSQETQYF.